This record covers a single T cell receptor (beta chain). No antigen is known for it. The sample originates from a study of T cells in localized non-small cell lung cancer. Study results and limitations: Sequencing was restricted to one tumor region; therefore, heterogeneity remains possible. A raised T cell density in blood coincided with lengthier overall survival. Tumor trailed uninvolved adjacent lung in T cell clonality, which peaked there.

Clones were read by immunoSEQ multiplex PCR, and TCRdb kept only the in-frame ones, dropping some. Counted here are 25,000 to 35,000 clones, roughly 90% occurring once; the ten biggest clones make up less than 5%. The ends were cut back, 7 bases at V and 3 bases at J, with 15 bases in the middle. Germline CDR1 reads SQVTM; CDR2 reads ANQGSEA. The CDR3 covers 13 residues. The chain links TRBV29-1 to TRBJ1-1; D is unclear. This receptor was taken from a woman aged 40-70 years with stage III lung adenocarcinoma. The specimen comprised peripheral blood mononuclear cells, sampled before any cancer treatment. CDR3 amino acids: CSAREALDTEAFF. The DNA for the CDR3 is TGCAGCGCCCGAGAGGCTTTGGACACTGAAGCTTTCTTT.